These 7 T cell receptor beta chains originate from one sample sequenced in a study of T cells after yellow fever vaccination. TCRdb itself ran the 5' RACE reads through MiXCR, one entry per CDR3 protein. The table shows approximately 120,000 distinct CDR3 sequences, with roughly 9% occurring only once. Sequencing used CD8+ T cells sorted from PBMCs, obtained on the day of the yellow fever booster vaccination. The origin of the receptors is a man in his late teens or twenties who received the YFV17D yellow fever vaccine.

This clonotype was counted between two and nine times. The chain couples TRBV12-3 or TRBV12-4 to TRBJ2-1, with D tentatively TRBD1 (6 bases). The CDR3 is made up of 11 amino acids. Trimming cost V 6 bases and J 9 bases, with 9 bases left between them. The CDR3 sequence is CASSPRGEQFF. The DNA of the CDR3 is TGTGCCAGCAGCCCCAGGGGTGAGCAGTTCTTC.

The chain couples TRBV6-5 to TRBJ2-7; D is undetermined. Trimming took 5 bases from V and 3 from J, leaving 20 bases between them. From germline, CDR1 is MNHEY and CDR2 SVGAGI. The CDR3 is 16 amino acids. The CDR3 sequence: CASSRVLGTEGYEQYF. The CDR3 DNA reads TGTGCCAGCAGTCGCGTTCTCGGTACAGAAGGCTACGAGCAGTACTTC.

CDR3 sequence: CASSRGGGYTF. The CDR3 coding sequence is TGTGCCAGCAGCAGAGGTGGTGGCTACACCTTC. The genes are TRBV6-5 and TRBJ1-2; D not resolved. In germline, CDR1 is MNHEY, CDR2 SVGAGI. This CDR3 spans 11 amino acids. V was trimmed by 6 bases and J by 7 bases, leaving 9 bases between them.

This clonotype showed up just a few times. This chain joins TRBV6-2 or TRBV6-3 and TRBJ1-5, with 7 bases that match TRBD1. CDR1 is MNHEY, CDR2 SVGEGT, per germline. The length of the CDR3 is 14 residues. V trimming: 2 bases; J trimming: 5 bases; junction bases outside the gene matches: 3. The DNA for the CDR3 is TGTGCCAGCAGTTACAAGGGGGCCTATCAGCCCCAGCATTTT. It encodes CASSYKGAYQPQHF.

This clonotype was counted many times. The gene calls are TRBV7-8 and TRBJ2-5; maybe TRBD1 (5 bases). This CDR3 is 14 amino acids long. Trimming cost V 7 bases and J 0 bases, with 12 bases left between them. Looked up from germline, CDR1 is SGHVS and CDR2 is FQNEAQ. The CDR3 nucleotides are TGTGCCAGCAAGCTTAAGGGGTACCAAGAGACCCAGTACTTC. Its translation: CASKLKGYQETQYF.

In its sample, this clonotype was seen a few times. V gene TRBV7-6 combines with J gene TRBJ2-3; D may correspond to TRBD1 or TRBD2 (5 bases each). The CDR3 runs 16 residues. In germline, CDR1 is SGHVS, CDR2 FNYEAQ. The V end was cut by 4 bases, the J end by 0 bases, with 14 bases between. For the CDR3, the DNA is TGTGCCAGCAGCTCCGGCCCTAGGGACAGCACAGATACGCAGTATTTT. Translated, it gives CASSSGPRDSTDTQYF.

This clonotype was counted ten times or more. The CDR3 nucleotides read TGTGCCAGCAGTTCCCCTCTAGCGGGGGGGCAAGAGACCCAGTACTTC. It yields the protein CASSSPLAGGQETQYF. The chain couples TRBV12-3 or TRBV12-4 to TRBJ2-5, with 12 bases lining up with TRBD2. The CDR3 runs to 16 residues. J gave up 2 bases and V 4 bases, and 5 bases lay outside the gene matches.